The present T cell receptor (beta chain) was sequenced within a study of T-cell reconstitution after alpha-beta-depleted transplantation in children. During its preparation, the TCRbeta library received unique molecular identifiers. TCRdb itself ran the PCR reads through MiXCR, one entry per CDR3 protein. The table records over 200,000 distinct CDR3 sequences, around 10% of them present only once. The CDR3 length is 13 residues. V was trimmed by 5 bases and J by 0 bases, leaving 6 bases between them. CDR1 is KGHDR and CDR2 is SFDVKD in the germline V gene. This clonotype was detected many times. The material sequenced was PBMCs from the stem cell graft donor, taken from the stem cell graft. This TCR was sampled from a human donor who donated a stem cell graft to a child with acute lymphoblastic leukemia. The V gene is TRBV24-1, the J gene TRBJ2-5, with D uncertain. CDR3 nucleotides: TGTGCCACCAGTGCAACAGACCAAGAGACCCAGTACTTC. It codes for CATSATDQETQYF.